This paragraph reports one T cell receptor (beta chain). Its antigen is as yet unknown. Other DNA variants within this sample encode the same CDR3. CDR1 and CDR2 from the germline V gene are MNHEY and SVGAGI. This CDR3 has 14 residues. V gave up 3 bases and J gave up 2 bases, with 9 bases separating them. The sample comes from a study of CD8+ T cells in alopecia areata. General study findings and limits: Sequencing of scalp samples also includes resident alphabeta T cells from normal skin.

It was from alopecia areata patients that lesional scalp punch biopsies and peripheral blood were collected. After isolation, RNA underwent reverse transcription to generate cDNA as the sequencing template. Generated by immunoSEQ multiplex PCR, the TCRdb table keeps only in-frame clones and is missing some. The sample gives approximately 57,000 clones, over 95% of which show up once; about 26% is in the top ten. The chain uses TRBV6-5 and TRBJ2-3; D possibly uses TRBD1 or TRBD2 (6 bases each). Sequenced here: CD8+ T cells sorted from blood, sampled at week 0. The TCR comes from a human donor with alopecia areata. The CDR3 bases are TGTGCCAGCAGTTATGGGGGGCTCACAGATACGCAGTATTTT. Translated, it gives CASSYGGLTDTQYF.